This T cell receptor (beta chain) was identified during a study of cytomegalovirus exposure and HLA in healthy donors. Amplification used 60 Vbeta primers and 13 Jbeta primers. The data were produced by immunoSEQ multiplex PCR, yet TCRdb's version contains in-frame clones alone and is incomplete. The sample includes approximately 220,000 clones, about 75% of them seen just once. This clone appeared once. The antigen is unknown. Study-level results: Accounts indicate the classifier identified cytomegalovirus status with strong specificity and sensitivity.

The receptor was derived from a woman in her 30s in good health and CMV-seronegative. Sequencing was performed on PBMCs.

CDR3 residues: CASSGQVGRNTGELFF. As DNA, the CDR3 is TGCGCCAGCAGTGGACAGGTTGGCCGGAACACCGGGGAGCTGTTTTTT. The genes are TRBV5-1 and TRBJ2-2; TRBD1 aligns across 7 bases. The germline V gene has CDR1 SGHRS and CDR2 YFSETQ. Losses at the gene ends were 5 bases for V and 1 base for J; bases not matched to a gene: 8. This CDR3 has 16 amino acids.